A single sample is the source of the 17 T cell receptor beta chains below, sequenced in a study of CD8 T cells in ankylosing spondylitis. In TCRdb, the 5' RACE reads were re-called with MiXCR into one record per CDR3 protein. The sample consists of fewer than 250,000 distinct CDR3 sequences, 32% of them appearing once. The specimen sequenced was blood, either unsorted or a sorted T cell fraction (not recorded which). The origin of the receptors is a male donor with ankylosing spondylitis or in good health (not recorded which).

This clonotype was seen repeatedly, ten times or more. The chain recombines TRBV7-3 with TRBJ2-5; TRBD2 matches at 8 bases. Germline V lookup: CDR1 SGHTA, CDR2 FQGTGA. V lost 5 bases to trimming and J lost 5 bases; unmatched junction nucleotides: 7. CDR3 length equals 14 residues. The CDR3 loop is CASSLGLAHETQYF. The CDR3 DNA is TGTGCCAGCAGCCTAGGACTAGCACACGAGACCCAGTACTTC.

V gene TRBV6-1 combines with J gene TRBJ2-7; TRBD1 or TRBD2 may be the D gene (5 bases each). This CDR3 comprises 14 residues. Germline values: CDR1 MNHNS, CDR2 SASEGT. The V end was cut by 8 bases, the J end by 2 bases, with 16 bases between. CDR3 amino acids: CASSRQRGTYEQYF. The CDR3 bases are TGTGCCAGCTCCCGCCAGAGGGGAACCTACGAGCAGTACTTC.

This clonotype has only a few counts. The chain links TRBV11-2 to TRBJ1-2; no firm D call. The CDR3 runs 12 residues. Per the germline V gene, CDR1 is SGHAT and CDR2 is FQNNGV. V lost 6 bases, J lost 6 bases, and 11 bases lay in between. The CDR3 coding sequence is TGTGCCAGCAGATACGGGCTGGATGGCTACACCTTC. Translation: CASRYGLDGYTF.

The CDR3 reads CASSFKQIGNEQFF. DNA of the CDR3: TGTGCCAGCAGTTTCAAGCAGATCGGGAATGAGCAGTTCTTC. This sequence joins TRBV27 and TRBJ2-1; D not resolved. CDR1 is MNHEY and CDR2 is SMNVEV in the germline V gene (reference sequence). Trimming stripped 3 bases from V and 7 bases from J, with 13 bases between. This CDR3 is 14 amino acids long.

In regard to this clonotype: A read error may produce the germline difference seen at one junction end. Written as DNA, the CDR3 is TGTGCCACCAGTTTCAGGGGCTGGGATGAGCAGTTCTTC. It is translated as CATSFRGWDEQFF. V and J are TRBV27 and TRBJ2-1; a possible D gene is TRBD1 (6 bases). Germline V gene sequence: CDR1 MNHEY, CDR2 SMNVEV (reference sequence). The CDR3 loop spans 13 amino acids.

The chain joins TRBV5-1 to TRBJ2-3, with 11 positions matching TRBD2. The CDR3 is made up of 15 amino acids. V lost 5 bases, J lost 1 base, and 3 bases stayed unmatched. Looked up from germline, CDR1 is SGHRS and CDR2 is YFSETQ. The CDR3 reads CASRLAGVRTDTQYF. The CDR3 DNA follows: TGCGCCAGCAGACTAGCGGGGGTACGCACAGATACGCAGTATTTT.

J is TRBJ2-1 and V is TRBV20-1; the D gene is possibly TRBD2 (5 bases). The CDR3 extends over 10 amino acids. The germline V and J ends were trimmed by 3 bases and 9 bases, with 6 bases remaining between them. The germline V gene has CDR1 DFQATT and CDR2 SNEGSKA (reference sequence). CDR3 nucleotides: TGCAGTGCTAGTAGCGCTGAGCAGTTCTTC. This sequence encodes CSASSAEQFF.

This clonotype was counted between two and nine times. The chain recombines TRBV20-1 with TRBJ1-2; D ambiguous. The CDR3 covers 15 residues. With 6 bases removed from V and 3 bases from J, the gap between germline ends came to 20 bases. Germline CDR1 and CDR2: DFQATT and SNEGSKA (reference sequence). CDR3 protein: CSATGLVNLDYGYTF. Here the CDR3 DNA reads TGCAGTGCCACCGGGTTGGTCAACCTGGACTATGGCTACACCTTC.

CDR3 region: CASNRRGAGNQPQHF. CDR3 coding DNA: TGTGCCAGCAACCGCAGGGGGGCCGGTAATCAGCCCCAGCATTTT. The chain recombines TRBV12-3 or TRBV12-4 with TRBJ1-5; 7 bases fit TRBD1. Losses at the gene ends were 7 bases for V and 4 bases for J; bases not matched to a gene: 10. This CDR3 spans 15 amino acids.

The DNA of the CDR3 is TGTGCCAGCAGTTCTCCAGGGTCCTTAGTATACGAGCAGTACTTC. The encoded protein is CASSSPGSLVYEQYF. This chain uses TRBV6-5 with TRBJ2-7, with D perhaps matching TRBD1 (5 bases). The CDR3 runs 15 residues. The germline V gene encodes CDR1 MNHEY and CDR2 SVGAGI. V was pared by 4 bases and J by 4 bases, with 17 bases between.

This chain connects TRBV6-1 to TRBJ1-1, with 7 bases matching TRBD1. Germline CDR1 reads MNHNS; CDR2 reads SASEGT. CDR3 length: 14 amino acids. The V gene end was trimmed by 10 bases and the J gene end by 5 bases; junction bases not matched to a gene: 13. The CDR3 DNA sequence: TGTGCCACCAAGGGGGCAGCAAGGACAACTGAAGCTTTCTTT. It codes for CATKGAARTTEAFF.

The genes are TRBV24-1 and TRBJ2-3; a possible D gene is TRBD2 (6 bases). In germline, CDR1 is KGHDR, CDR2 SFDVKD. Between the trimmed V and J ends, which lost 1 base and 0 bases, there was a span of 16 bases. The CDR3 has 18 residues. CDR3 residues: CATSDFFPGRGSTDTQYF. The CDR3 DNA sequence: TGTGCCACCAGTGATTTTTTTCCCGGGCGGGGAAGCACAGATACGCAGTATTTT.

The chain combines TRBV28 with TRBJ1-5, with TRBD1 matching 7 bases. The CDR3 contains 16 residues. CDR1 and CDR2 (germline): MDHEN, SYDVKM. V shed 6 bases, J shed 4 bases, and the junction held 12 bases outside the gene matches. The CDR3 loop reads CASSPIGDRLNQPQHF. The CDR3 coding sequence is TGTGCCAGCAGCCCTATTGGGGACAGACTTAATCAGCCCCAGCATTTT.

This clonotype occurred a few times. The V gene is TRBV29-1, the J gene TRBJ2-2; possible D gene TRBD2, 6 bases. Germline assignment: CDR1 SQVTM and CDR2 ANQGSEA. The CDR3 runs to 17 residues. The V end was cut by 4 bases, the J end by 4 bases, with 22 bases between. This CDR3 reads CSVGESTGSGVTGELFF. Written as DNA, the CDR3 is TGCAGCGTTGGAGAGAGCACGGGGTCGGGGGTCACCGGGGAGCTGTTTTTT.

This clonotype was seen more than once but under ten times. The chain carries TRBV4-2 and TRBJ2-7, with D perhaps matching TRBD1 or TRBD2 (5 bases each). The CDR3 covers 16 residues. V shed 1 base and J shed 2 bases, with 15 bases lying between them. The germline V gene has CDR1 LGHNA and CDR2 YNFKEQ. Here the CDR3 DNA reads TGTGCCAGCAGCCAAGGGGCCGAGGGGTCCCCCTACGAGCAGTACTTC. Residues: CASSQGAEGSPYEQYF.

The chain recombines TRBV29-1 with TRBJ2-3; possibly TRBD1 for D (6 bases). V lost 1 base and J lost 2, with 10 bases in between. Germline-derived CDR1 and CDR2 are SQVTM and ANQGSEA. The CDR3 is 14 residues long. CDR3 region: CSVEGDTDTDTQYF. DNA of the CDR3: TGCAGCGTTGAAGGGGACACCGACACAGATACGCAGTATTTT.

V gene TRBV27 combines with J gene TRBJ2-3, with a weak D call TRBD2 (7 bases). CDR1 is MNHEY and CDR2 is SMNVEV in the germline V gene (reference sequence). Trimming took 8 bases from V and 1 from J, leaving 19 bases between them. The CDR3 has 16 amino acids. The CDR3 DNA reads TGTGCCAGCGGCACGTCGGGGGGCCGAGGCACAGATACGCAGTATTTT. Translation: CASGTSGGRGTDTQYF.